The next 22 T cell receptor beta chains were all read from a single sample in a study of CD8 T cells in ankylosing spondylitis. General observations from the study: Blood from ankylosing spondylitis patients appeared to carry a characteristic roughly 8-variant TCR beta motif.

TCRdb ran MiXCR on the 5' RACE reads and lists one entry per CDR3 protein. The sample includes about 750,000 distinct CDR3 sequences, around 20% of them seen just once. Antigen specificity for these receptors is unknown. Sequencing was performed on blood, either unsorted or a sorted T cell fraction (not recorded which). These receptors were taken from a male donor with ankylosing spondylitis.

This clonotype appeared a few times. This chain connects TRBV5-1 to TRBJ1-1; weak D call: TRBD1 (6 bases). Looked up from germline, CDR1 is SGHRS and CDR2 is YFSETQ. V was trimmed by 2 bases and J by 7 bases, leaving 12 bases between them. The CDR3 is 13 amino acids. CDR3 sequence reads: CASSLQGVNEAFF. The DNA of the CDR3 is TGCGCCAGCAGCTTACAGGGAGTTAATGAAGCTTTCTTT.

CDR3 loop: CASSFQGMSNQPQHF. CDR3 bases: TGTGCCAGCAGTTTCCAGGGAATGAGCAATCAGCCCCAGCATTTT. The gene calls are TRBV12-3 or TRBV12-4 and TRBJ1-5; D perhaps matches TRBD1 (5 bases). This CDR3 has 15 residues. V was clipped by 3 bases and J by 1 base, with 10 bases between them.

The rearrangement uses TRBV6-1 and TRBJ1-6; TRBD1 agrees at 10 bases. The germline CDR1 and CDR2 sequences are MNHNS and SASEGT. The V segment lost 2 bases and the J segment 7 bases; nucleotides outside the gene matches: 5. This CDR3 has 16 amino acids. The CDR3 DNA reads TGTGCCAGCAGTGAAAGGACGGGACAGGGGAATTCACCCCTCCACTTT. Amino acid sequence: CASSERTGQGNSPLHF.

J is TRBJ2-5 and V is TRBV4-1; 11 bases line up with TRBD2. Germline trimming cut 4 bases from V and 2 bases from J; bases unmatched to any gene: 9. This CDR3 has 17 amino acids. Germline values: CDR1 MGHRA, CDR2 YSYEKL. The CDR3 sequence: CASSLLGLAGAQETQYF. In DNA, the CDR3 is TGCGCCAGCAGCCTACTAGGACTAGCGGGCGCACAAGAGACCCAGTACTTC.

The J gene is TRBJ1-5, the V gene TRBV7-2; D ambiguous. In germline, CDR1 is SGHTA, CDR2 FQGNSA. CDR3 size: 14 residues. V lost 0 bases and J 4 bases, leaving 7 bases between the germline ends. CDR3 bases: TGTGCCAGCAGCTTAGCCTCGACGAATCAGCCCCAGCATTTT. Its translation: CASSLASTNQPQHF.

The V call is TRBV28, the J call TRBJ2-7; D unclear. The CDR3 has 14 amino acids. Trimming stripped 6 bases from V and 3 bases from J, with 15 bases between. Germline-derived CDR1 and CDR2 are MDHEN and SYDVKM. CDR3 nucleotides: TGTGCCAGCAGGGTTGGGCGGCCTAACTACGAGCAGTACTTC. Translated, it gives CASRVGRPNYEQYF.

The V and J genes are TRBV29-1 and TRBJ1-1; TRBD1 agrees at 8 bases. There are 13 residues in the CDR3. The V gene's germline CDR1 is SQVTM and CDR2 ANQGSEA. J lost 0 bases, V lost 5 bases, and 2 bases had no gene match. The CDR3 spells CSVPTGVNTEAFF. CDR3 DNA: TGCAGCGTTCCGACAGGGGTGAACACTGAAGCTTTCTTT. Variable domain in full (rest from reference TRBV29-1 and TRBJ1-1): SAVISQKPSRDICQRGTSLTIQCQVDSQVTMMFWYRQQPGQSLTLIATANQGSEATYESGFVIDKFPISRPNLTFSTLTVSNMSPEDSSIYLCSVPTGVNTEAFFGQGTRLTVV.

This chain uses TRBV29-1 with TRBJ2-3; the match to TRBD2 covers 7 bases. Germline V gives CDR1 SQVTM, CDR2 ANQGSEA. This CDR3 has 12 residues. V lost 7 bases, J lost 2 bases, and 3 bases stayed unmatched. CDR3 sequence: CSGGTTTDTQYF. The CDR3 DNA follows: TGCAGCGGTGGGACTACCACAGATACGCAGTATTTT.

This clonotype was recorded a few times. This chain uses TRBV20-1 with TRBJ2-7; D tentatively fits TRBD1 or TRBD2 (5 bases each). The CDR3 has 18 residues. Germline CDR1 is DFQATT and CDR2 is SNEGSKA (reference sequence). The V and J ends lost 3 bases and 4 bases respectively, with 28 bases between them. As DNA, the CDR3 is TGCAGTGCTAGCAAGTTTTCCGATCACCCTGGGGGATTTTACGAGCAGTACTTC. It translates to CSASKFSDHPGGFYEQYF.

This chain links TRBV9 with TRBJ2-1, with 8 bases fitting TRBD2. The CDR3 spans 15 residues. CDR1 SGDLS and CDR2 YYNGEE come from the germline V gene. The J segment lost 9 bases and the V segment lost 3 bases, leaving 11 bases of the junction unmatched. The CDR3 protein is CASSEPGLVDSEQFF. The CDR3 nucleotides are TGTGCCAGCAGCGAACCGGGACTAGTGGACAGTGAGCAGTTCTTC.

The gene calls are TRBV29-1 and TRBJ1-1, with 8 nucleotides matching TRBD1. This CDR3 is built from 13 residues. Trimming at V came to 7 bases and at J to 3 bases, leaving 7 bases not matched to a gene. CDR1 and CDR2 from the germline V gene are SQVTM and ANQGSEA. The CDR3 reads CSADRGFDTEAFF. The CDR3 region has the DNA TGCAGCGCTGACAGGGGTTTCGACACTGAAGCTTTCTTT.

This rearrangement joins TRBV20-1 to TRBJ1-1, with TRBD1 as a possible D gene (5 bases). This CDR3 contains 11 residues. The V gene's germline CDR1 is DFQATT and CDR2 SNEGSKA (reference sequence). In nucleotides, the CDR3 is TGCAGGGGGGGAATGAACACTGAAGCTTTCTTT. Translating it yields CRGGMNTEAFF.

The chain joins TRBV20-1 to TRBJ2-7; D is unresolved. Germline CDR1 DFQATT, CDR2 SNEGSKA (reference sequence). The CDR3 has 11 amino acids. V was clipped by 3 bases and J by 3 bases, with 6 bases between them. The CDR3 DNA reads TGCAGTGCTAGTCGGCTCTACGAGCAGTACTTC. It yields the protein CSASRLYEQYF.

V gene TRBV6-9 combines with J gene TRBJ1-5, with D perhaps matching TRBD1 (6 bases). Germline V gene data show CDR1 as MNHGY and CDR2 as SVAAGI. V was clipped by 10 bases and J by 0 bases, with 16 bases between them. CDR3 size: 15 residues. This CDR3 is CAKNRARPSNQPQHF. The CDR3 coding sequence is TGTGCCAAAAACAGGGCACGGCCTAGCAATCAGCCCCAGCATTTT.

The V gene is TRBV27, the J gene TRBJ2-7; 10 positions match TRBD1. In germline, CDR1 is MNHEY, CDR2 SMNVEV (reference sequence). The V segment lost 4 bases and the J segment 4 bases; nucleotides outside the gene matches: 7. The CDR3 contains 15 residues. As DNA, the CDR3 is TGTGCCAGCAGTTCCACCGGGACAGGGGAGTACGAGCAGTACTTC. Its protein product is CASSSTGTGEYEQYF.

The table lists this clonotype with a few counts. The rearrangement uses TRBV29-1 and TRBJ1-1; D is uncertain. V lost 5 bases to trimming and J lost 3 bases, with 10 bases between them. CDR3 length equals 12 residues. Germline V gene sequence: CDR1 SQVTM, CDR2 ANQGSEA. The CDR3 reads CSVLSGYTEAFF. The CDR3 DNA reads TGCAGCGTTCTATCTGGGTACACTGAAGCTTTCTTT.

This clonotype was found a few times. V usage is TRBV27 and J usage is TRBJ1-6; no firm D call. Germline CDR1 reads MNHEY; CDR2 reads SMNVEV (reference sequence). Trimming took off 6 bases at V and 7 bases at J, with 16 bases between the two ends. This CDR3 has 15 amino acids. CDR3 sequence: CASRVGAGSNSPLHF. The CDR3 coding sequence is TGTGCCAGCAGAGTCGGAGCGGGGTCGAATTCACCCCTCCACTTT.

This clonotype was seen only a few times. The chain employs TRBV20-1 and TRBJ1-5; D gene uncertain. The CDR3 spans 16 residues. Germline loops: CDR1 DFQATT, CDR2 SNEGSKA (reference sequence). Trimming removed 1 base at V and 0 bases at J, with 13 bases between. As DNA, the CDR3 is TGCAGTGCTAGAGGGCGAGGTGACTATAGCAATCAGCCCCAGCATTTT. The encoded protein is CSARGRGDYSNQPQHF.

The chain recombines TRBV9 with TRBJ2-3; 7 bases map to TRBD2. Trimming at V came to 0 bases and at J to 3 bases, leaving 7 bases not matched to a gene. CDR1 and CDR2 from the germline V gene are SGDLS and YYNGEE. The CDR3 is 16 amino acids. The CDR3 loop is CASSVVGAGRTDTQYF. CDR3 DNA: TGTGCCAGCAGCGTAGTGGGAGCGGGGAGAACAGATACGCAGTATTTT.

The V call is TRBV27, the J call TRBJ2-7; possibly TRBD2 for D (5 bases). The V gene lost 5 bases and the J gene lost 1 base, with 12 bases spanning the gap. From germline, CDR1 is MNHEY and CDR2 SMNVEV (reference sequence). The CDR3 spans 14 residues. CDR3 amino acids: CASSPRTPSYEQYF. The DNA for the CDR3 is TGTGCCAGCAGTCCACGGACTCCGTCCTACGAGCAGTACTTC.

The chain recombines TRBV6-1 with TRBJ1-4; D may be TRBD1 (6 bases). Germline V gene data show CDR1 as MNHNS and CDR2 as SASEGT. The CDR3 sequence is 16 residues long. V was pared by 4 bases and J by 7 bases, with 19 bases between. CDR3 coding DNA: TGTGCCAGCAGTGGAAGGAGGGGGGTTGAAGGTGAAAAACTGTTTTTT. Amino acid sequence: CASSGRRGVEGEKLFF.

This clonotype was detected a few times. CDR3 loop: CSVPSRLAGVAETQYF. The CDR3, as DNA: TGCAGCGTCCCTAGTCGACTAGCGGGAGTGGCGGAGACCCAGTACTTC. The chain uses TRBV29-1 and TRBJ2-5; 12 nucleotides agree with TRBD2. J was trimmed by 5 bases and V by 6 bases; bases with no gene match: 13. Looked up from germline, CDR1 is SQVTM and CDR2 is ANQGSEA. The CDR3 runs to 16 residues.